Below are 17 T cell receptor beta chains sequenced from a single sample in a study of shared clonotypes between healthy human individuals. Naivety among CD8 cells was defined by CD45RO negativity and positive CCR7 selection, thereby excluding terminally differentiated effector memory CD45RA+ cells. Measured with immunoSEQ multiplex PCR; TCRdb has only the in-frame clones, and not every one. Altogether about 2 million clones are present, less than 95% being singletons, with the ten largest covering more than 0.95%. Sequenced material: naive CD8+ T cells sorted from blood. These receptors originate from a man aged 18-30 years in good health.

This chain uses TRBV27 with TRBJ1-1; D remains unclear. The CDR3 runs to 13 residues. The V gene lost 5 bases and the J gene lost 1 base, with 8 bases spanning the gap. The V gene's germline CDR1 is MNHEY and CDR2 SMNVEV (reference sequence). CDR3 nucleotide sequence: TGTGCCAGCAGTCCCTATGAGAACACTGAAGCTTTCTTT. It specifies CASSPYENTEAFF.

CDR3 region: CASSPVGGPETQYF. Here the CDR3 DNA reads TGTGCCAGCAGTCCCGTGGGGGGGCCTGAGACCCAGTACTTC. The chain recombines TRBV6-5 with TRBJ2-5, with D tentatively TRBD2 (7 bases). In germline, CDR1 is MNHEY, CDR2 SVGAGI. The CDR3 sequence is 14 residues long. V gave up 5 bases and J gave up 5 bases, with 15 bases separating them.

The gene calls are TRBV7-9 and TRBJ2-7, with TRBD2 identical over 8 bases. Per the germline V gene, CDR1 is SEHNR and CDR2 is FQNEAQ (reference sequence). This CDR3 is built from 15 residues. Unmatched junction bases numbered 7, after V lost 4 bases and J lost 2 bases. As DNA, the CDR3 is TGTGCCAGCAGCTCAAAGCGGGGGAGTACCTACGAGCAGTACTTC. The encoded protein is CASSSKRGSTYEQYF.

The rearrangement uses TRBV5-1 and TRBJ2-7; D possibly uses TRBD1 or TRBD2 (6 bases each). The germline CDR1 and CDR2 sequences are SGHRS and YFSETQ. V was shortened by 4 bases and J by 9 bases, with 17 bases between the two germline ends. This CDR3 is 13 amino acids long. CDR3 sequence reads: CASSPEGGSWQYF. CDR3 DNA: TGCGCCAGCAGCCCGGAGGGGGGCTCGTGGCAGTACTTC.

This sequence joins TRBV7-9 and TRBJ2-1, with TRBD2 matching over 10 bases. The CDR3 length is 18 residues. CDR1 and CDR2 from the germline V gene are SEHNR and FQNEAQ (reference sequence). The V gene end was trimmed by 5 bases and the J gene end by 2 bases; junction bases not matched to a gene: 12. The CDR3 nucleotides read TGTGCCAGCAGCCTAGGGGGAGCGGGAGGGCCCCCCTACAATGAGCAGTTCTTC. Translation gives CASSLGGAGGPPYNEQFF.

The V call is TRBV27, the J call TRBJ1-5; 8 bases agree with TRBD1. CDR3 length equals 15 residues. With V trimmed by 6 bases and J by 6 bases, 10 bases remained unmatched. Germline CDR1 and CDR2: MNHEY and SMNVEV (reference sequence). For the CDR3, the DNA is TGTGCCAGCAGAATAGGGACAGGAACGGGTCAGCCCCAGCATTTT. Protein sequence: CASRIGTGTGQPQHF.

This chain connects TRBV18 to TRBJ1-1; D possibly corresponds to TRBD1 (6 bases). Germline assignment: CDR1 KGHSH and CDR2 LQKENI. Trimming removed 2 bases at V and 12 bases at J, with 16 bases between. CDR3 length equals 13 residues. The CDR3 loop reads CASSPSGGSITFF. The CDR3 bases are TGTGCCAGCTCACCATCGGGGGGCTCGATTACTTTCTTT.

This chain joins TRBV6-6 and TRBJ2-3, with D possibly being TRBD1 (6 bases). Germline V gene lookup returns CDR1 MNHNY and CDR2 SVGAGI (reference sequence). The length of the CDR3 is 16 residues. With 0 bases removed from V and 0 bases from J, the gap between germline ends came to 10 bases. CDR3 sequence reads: CASSYSVQGSTDTQYF. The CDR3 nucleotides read TGTGCCAGCAGTTACTCGGTTCAGGGGAGCACAGATACGCAGTATTTT.

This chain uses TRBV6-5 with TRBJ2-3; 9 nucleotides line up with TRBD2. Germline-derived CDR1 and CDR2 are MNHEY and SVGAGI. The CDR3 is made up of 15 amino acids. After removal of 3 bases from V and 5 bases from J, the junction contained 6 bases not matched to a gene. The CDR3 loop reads CASSYSGGSGDTQYF. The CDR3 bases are TGTGCCAGCAGTTATAGCGGGGGCAGTGGAGATACGCAGTATTTT.

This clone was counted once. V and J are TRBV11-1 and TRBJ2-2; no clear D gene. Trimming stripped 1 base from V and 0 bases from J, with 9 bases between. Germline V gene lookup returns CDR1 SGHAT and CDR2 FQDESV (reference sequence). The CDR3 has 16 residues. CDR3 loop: CASSLEQYTNTGELFF. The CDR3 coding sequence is TGTGCCAGCAGCTTAGAACAGTATACGAACACCGGGGAGCTGTTTTTT.

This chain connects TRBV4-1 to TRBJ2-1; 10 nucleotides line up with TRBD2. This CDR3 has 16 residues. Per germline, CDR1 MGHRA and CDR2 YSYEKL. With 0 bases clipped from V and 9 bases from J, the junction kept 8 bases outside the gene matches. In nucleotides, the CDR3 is TGCGCCAGCAGCCAAGACCCATTAGCGGGGGGACCTGAGCAGTTCTTC. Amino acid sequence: CASSQDPLAGGPEQFF.

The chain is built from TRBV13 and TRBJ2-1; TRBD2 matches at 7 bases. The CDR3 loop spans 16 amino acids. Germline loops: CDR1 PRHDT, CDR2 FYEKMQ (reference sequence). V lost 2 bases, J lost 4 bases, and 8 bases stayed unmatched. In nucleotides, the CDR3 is TGTGCCAGCAGCTTAAGGGTAGCGGGCCTTTACAATGAGCAGTTCTTC. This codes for CASSLRVAGLYNEQFF.

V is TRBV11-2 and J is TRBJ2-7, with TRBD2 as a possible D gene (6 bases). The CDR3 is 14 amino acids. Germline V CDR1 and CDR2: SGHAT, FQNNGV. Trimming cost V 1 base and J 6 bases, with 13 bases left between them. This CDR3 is CASSLVGGAGEQYF. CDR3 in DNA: TGTGCCAGCAGCTTAGTGGGCGGGGCCGGCGAGCAGTACTTC.

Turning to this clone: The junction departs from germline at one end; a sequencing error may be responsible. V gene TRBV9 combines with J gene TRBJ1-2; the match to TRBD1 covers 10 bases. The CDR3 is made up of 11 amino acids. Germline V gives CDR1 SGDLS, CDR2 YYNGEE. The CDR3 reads CASSPLRQGAF. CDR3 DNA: TGTGCCAGCAGCCCCCTCCGACAGGGGGCTTTC.

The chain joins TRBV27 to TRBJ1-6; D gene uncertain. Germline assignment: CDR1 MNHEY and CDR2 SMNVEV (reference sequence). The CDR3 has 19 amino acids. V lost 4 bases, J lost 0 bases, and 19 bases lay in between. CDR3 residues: CASSSSAVGVSSYNSPLHF. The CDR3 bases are TGTGCCAGCAGTTCATCGGCCGTCGGGGTTAGCTCCTATAATTCACCCCTCCACTTT.

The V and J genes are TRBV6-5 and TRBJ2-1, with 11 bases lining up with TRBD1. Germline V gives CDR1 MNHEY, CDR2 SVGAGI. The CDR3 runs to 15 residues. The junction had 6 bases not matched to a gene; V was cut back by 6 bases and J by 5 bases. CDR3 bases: TGTGCCAGCAGCACGGACAGGGGGCCCAACAATGAGCAGTTCTTC. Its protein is CASSTDRGPNNEQFF.

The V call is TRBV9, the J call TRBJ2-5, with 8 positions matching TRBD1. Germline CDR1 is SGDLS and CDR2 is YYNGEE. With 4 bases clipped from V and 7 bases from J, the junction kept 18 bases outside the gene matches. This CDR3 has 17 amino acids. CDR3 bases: TGTGCCAGCAGCCCTTGGGACAGGCCTGTTCCGCCTGGGACCCAGTACTTC. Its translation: CASSPWDRPVPPGTQYF.